The 20 T cell receptor beta chains below all came from one sample that was sequenced in a study of quantifying T cell responses using KT2 cells. Study overall: TCR alpha and beta constant-region primers primed reverse transcription of RNA.

The cDNA 3' end received a ligated oligonucleotide with a UMI. First-round PCR used three to five cycles and beta primers RC1.1 and RC1.2 covering TRBC1 and TRBC2. From the UMI-ligation and nested PCR reads, TCRdb called clonotypes with MiXCR, one entry per CDR3 protein. This table has approximately 43,000 distinct CDR3 sequences, about 18% appearing once. Sequencing input: PBMCs spiked with cells of the T cell clone KT2. Receptor source: a human donor.

The rearrangement joins TRBV20-1 to TRBJ2-7; unclear D gene. This CDR3 has 14 residues. V lost 3 bases, J lost 2 bases, and 14 bases lay in between. Germline V lookup: CDR1 DFQATT, CDR2 SNEGSKA (reference sequence). In nucleotides, the CDR3 is TGCAGTGCTAGTCTCGAAGGGCCCCCCTACGAGCAGTACTTC. It is translated as CSASLEGPPYEQYF.

There are many counts of this clonotype. In DNA form, the CDR3 reads TGTGCCAGCAGTGTTTTGGGGGCCGAGGCCAAAAACATTCAGTACTTC. This sequence encodes CASSVLGAEAKNIQYF. This rearrangement joins TRBV6-1 to TRBJ2-4; D might be TRBD1 (6 bases). V was pared by 4 bases and J by 1 base, with 14 bases between. Germline lookup yields CDR1 MNHNS and CDR2 SASEGT. The CDR3 loop spans 16 amino acids.

In this sample, this clonotype turned up many times. V gene TRBV24-1 combines with J gene TRBJ2-7; TRBD2 is a possible D gene (7 bases). This CDR3 contains 17 residues. Deletions cut 3 bases from V and 4 bases from J, with 21 bases between. Germline loops: CDR1 KGHDR, CDR2 SFDVKD. The CDR3 region is CATSDRRQAGGLYEQYF. The CDR3, as DNA: TGTGCCACCAGTGATCGAAGACAGGCCGGGGGGTTATACGAGCAGTACTTC.

The chain recombines TRBV20-1 with TRBJ2-7; D perhaps matches TRBD1 (6 bases). Germline loops: CDR1 DFQATT, CDR2 SNEGSKA (reference sequence). Trimming pared 2 bases from V and 4 bases from J, leaving 9 bases between. The CDR3 runs to 12 residues. DNA for the CDR3: TGCAGTGCTAGACGACAGGATTACGAGCAGTACTTC. Translation gives CSARRQDYEQYF.

In its sample, this clonotype was seen a few times. The rearrangement uses TRBV18 and TRBJ2-1, with 10 nucleotides matching TRBD1. CDR1 is KGHSH, CDR2 LQKENI, per germline. The CDR3 is made up of 16 amino acids. The V gene end was trimmed by 2 bases and the J gene end by 9 bases; junction bases not matched to a gene: 10. Written as DNA, the CDR3 is TGTGCCAGCTCACCAACGACAGGGGGCCTTTCTGGTGAGCAGTTCTTC. Translation gives CASSPTTGGLSGEQFF.

This clonotype was detected many times. The chain links TRBV10-3 to TRBJ1-1; the match to TRBD1 covers 8 bases. J lost 0 bases, V lost 8 bases, and 8 bases had no gene match. The CDR3 spans 15 residues. Germline lookup yields CDR1 ENHRY and CDR2 SYGVKD. The CDR3 sequence: CAISSPGQVNTEAFF. CDR3 coding DNA: TGTGCCATCTCTTCCCCGGGACAGGTGAACACTGAAGCTTTCTTT.

This clonotype has a count of ten or more. This chain connects TRBV5-1 to TRBJ2-2; 7 bases are a match to TRBD1. The CDR3 length is 16 residues. V lost 4 bases, J lost 4 bases, and 10 bases stayed unmatched. Germline lookup yields CDR1 SGHRS and CDR2 YFSETQ. The DNA for the CDR3 is TGCGCCAGCAGCCCGCAGGGGGTCCTAGCCACCGGGGAGCTGTTTTTT. It translates to CASSPQGVLATGELFF. Complete variable domain (other parts from reference TRBV5-1 and TRBJ2-2): KAGVTQTPRYLIKTRGQQVTLSCSPISGHRSVSWYQQTPGQGLQFLFEYFSETQRNKGNFPGRFSGRQFSNSRSEMNVSTLELGDSALYLCASSPQGVLATGELFFGEGSRLTVL.

Of note for this clonotype: This may stem from a read error, because a much larger clone lies one nucleotide away. The CDR3 nucleotides are TGCAGCGCTACTAAGGGAGCAGCAACTGGAAACACCATATATTTT. Its translation is CSATKGAATGNTIYF. The rearrangement links TRBV29-1 to TRBJ1-3, with D uncertain. Germline V gene sequence: CDR1 SQVTM, CDR2 ANQGSEA. The CDR3 extends over 15 amino acids. Trimming took 7 bases from V and 2 from J, leaving 18 bases between them.

This CDR3 is CASSVGGSGGLTDTQYF. CDR3 in DNA: TGTGCCAGCAGCGTAGGGGGTAGCGGGGGCCTCACAGATACGCAGTATTTT. V is TRBV9 and J is TRBJ2-3, with TRBD2 matching 9 bases. V was clipped by 0 bases and J by 2 bases; unmatched bases: 7. Germline V gives CDR1 SGDLS, CDR2 YYNGEE. The CDR3 extends over 17 amino acids.

The chain joins TRBV12-3 or TRBV12-4 to TRBJ2-1; D is unclear. Trimming took off 5 bases at V and 2 bases at J, with 10 bases between the two ends. This CDR3 is built from 14 residues. The CDR3 DNA sequence: TGTGCCAGCAGTCCCCCCACACCCTACAATGAGCAGTTCTTC. Translating gives CASSPPTPYNEQFF.

The CDR3 DNA reads as TGTGCCAGCAGCTTGTCCCCCGAGACCCAGTACTTC. Residues: CASSLSPETQYF. The chain combines TRBV5-6 with TRBJ2-5, with D unclear. Trimming took 1 base from V and 5 from J, leaving 6 bases between them. The CDR3 spans 12 residues. From germline, CDR1 is SGHDT and CDR2 YYEEEE.

This clonotype has a handful of counts. In DNA, the CDR3 is TGTGCCAGCAGTTTTTCGGGCTACGAGCAGTACTTC. Translating gives CASSFSGYEQYF. The chain links TRBV12-3 or TRBV12-4 to TRBJ2-7; D gene ambiguous. V lost 3 bases and J 3 bases, leaving 6 bases between the germline ends. The CDR3 is 12 amino acids.

CDR3 in amino acids: CASRFGRDQPQHF. The CDR3 DNA reads as TGTGCCAGCAGATTTGGGAGGGATCAGCCCCAGCATTTT. V usage is TRBV12-3 or TRBV12-4 and J usage is TRBJ1-5, with D unresolved. The CDR3 is made up of 13 amino acids. V lost 6 bases and J 5 bases, leaving 11 bases between the germline ends.

There are a few counts of this clonotype. The V call is TRBV20-1, the J call TRBJ1-1; no definite D call. This CDR3 has 16 residues. V was cut by 0 bases and J by 0 bases, with 14 bases left in between. Germline V gene lookup returns CDR1 DFQATT and CDR2 SNEGSKA (reference sequence). The CDR3 DNA sequence: TGCAGTGCTAGAGATCGGTCGGTCCGCATGAACACTGAAGCTTTCTTT. The encoded protein is CSARDRSVRMNTEAFF.

A few counts support this clonotype. The V and J genes are TRBV9 and TRBJ2-1; 7 nucleotides align to TRBD1. This CDR3 has 14 residues. Losses at the gene ends were 4 bases for V and 3 bases for J; bases not matched to a gene: 4. CDR1 and CDR2 from the germline V gene are SGDLS and YYNGEE. CDR3 region: CASSSQGVYNEQFF. The CDR3 DNA follows: TGTGCCAGCAGCTCCCAGGGGGTCTACAATGAGCAGTTCTTC.

The CDR3 DNA reads TGTGCCAGCAGCGTAGGGTGGGGGGTGAACACTGAAGCTTTCTTT. Its translation: CASSVGWGVNTEAFF. The V and J genes are TRBV9 and TRBJ1-1; D perhaps matches TRBD1 (5 bases). CDR3 length: 15 residues. Germline values: CDR1 SGDLS, CDR2 YYNGEE. Trimming took off 0 bases at V and 0 bases at J, with 9 bases between the two ends. Full variable domain (outside the CDR3, taken from reference TRBV9 and TRBJ1-1): DSGVTQTPKHLITATGQRVTLRCSPRSGDLSVYWYQQSLDQGLQFLIQYYNGEERAKGNILERFSAQQFPDLHSELNLSSLELGDSALYFCASSVGWGVNTEAFFGQGTRLTVV.

In this sample, this clonotype turned up a few times. The chain is built from TRBV18 and TRBJ2-2; D remains unclear. This CDR3 contains 14 residues. Deletions cut 3 bases from V and 7 bases from J, with 12 bases between. CDR1 and CDR2 from the germline V gene are KGHSH and LQKENI. For the CDR3, the DNA is TGTGCCAGCTCACCGGGCCCGCTCGACGGGGAGCTGTTTTTT. It yields the protein CASSPGPLDGELFF.

This clonotype was seen more than once but under ten times. The chain uses TRBV12-3 or TRBV12-4 and TRBJ2-4; 9 bases align to TRBD1. The trim removed 1 base at V and 7 bases at J, leaving 14 bases unmatched. The CDR3 sequence is 18 residues long. Here the CDR3 reads CASSLGSYRGRVRNIQYF. The CDR3 coding sequence is TGTGCCAGCAGTTTAGGGAGTTACAGGGGGCGCGTAAGGAACATTCAGTACTTC.

The chain couples TRBV5-1 to TRBJ1-2; 11 positions match TRBD1. The trim removed 4 bases at V and 4 bases at J, leaving 6 bases unmatched. From germline, CDR1 is SGHRS and CDR2 YFSETQ. CDR3 length: 15 amino acids. The CDR3 DNA reads as TGCGCCAGCAGCGGCGGACAGGGGGCAGGCTATGGCTACACCTTC. It encodes CASSGGQGAGYGYTF.

Concerning this clonotype itself: Just one base apart from a much larger clone, this may be a read error. The CDR3 DNA reads as TGCAGTGCTAGAGTAGCGGGGGGATGTGGGGAGCAGTTCTTC. Amino acid sequence: CSARVAGGCGEQFF. V gene TRBV20-1 combines with J gene TRBJ2-1; 10 bases fit TRBD2. The V gene's germline CDR1 is DFQATT and CDR2 SNEGSKA (reference sequence). This CDR3 contains 14 residues. The junction had 7 bases not matched to a gene; V was cut back by 1 base and J by 10 bases.